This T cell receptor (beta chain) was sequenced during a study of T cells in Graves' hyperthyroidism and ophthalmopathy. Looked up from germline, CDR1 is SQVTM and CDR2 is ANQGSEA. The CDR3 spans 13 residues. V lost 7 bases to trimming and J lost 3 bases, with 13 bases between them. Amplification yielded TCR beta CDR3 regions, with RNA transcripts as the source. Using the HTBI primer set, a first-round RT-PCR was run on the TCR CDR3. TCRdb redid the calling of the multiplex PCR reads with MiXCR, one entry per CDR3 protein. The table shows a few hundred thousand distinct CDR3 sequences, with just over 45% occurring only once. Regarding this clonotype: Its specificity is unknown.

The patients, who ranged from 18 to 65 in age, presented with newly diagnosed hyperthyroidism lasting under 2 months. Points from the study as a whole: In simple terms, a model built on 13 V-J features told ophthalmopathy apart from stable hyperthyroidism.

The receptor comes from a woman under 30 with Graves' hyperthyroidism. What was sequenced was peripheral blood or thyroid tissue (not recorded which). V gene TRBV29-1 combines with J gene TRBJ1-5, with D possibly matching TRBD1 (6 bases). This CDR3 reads CSARQANNQPQHF. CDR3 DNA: TGCAGCGCTAGACAGGCCAACAATCAGCCCCAGCATTTT.